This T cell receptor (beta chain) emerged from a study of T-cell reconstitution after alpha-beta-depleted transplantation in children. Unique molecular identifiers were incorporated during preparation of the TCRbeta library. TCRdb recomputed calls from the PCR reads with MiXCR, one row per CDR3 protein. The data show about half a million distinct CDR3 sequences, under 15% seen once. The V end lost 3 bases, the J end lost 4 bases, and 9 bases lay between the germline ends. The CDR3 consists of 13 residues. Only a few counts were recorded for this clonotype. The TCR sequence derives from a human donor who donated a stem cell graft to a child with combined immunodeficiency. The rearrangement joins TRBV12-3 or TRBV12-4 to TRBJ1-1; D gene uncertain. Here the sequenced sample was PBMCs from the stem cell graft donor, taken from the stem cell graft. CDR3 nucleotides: TGTGCCAGCAGTTTGGTCAGCCCCACTGAAGCTTTCTTT. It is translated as CASSLVSPTEAFF.